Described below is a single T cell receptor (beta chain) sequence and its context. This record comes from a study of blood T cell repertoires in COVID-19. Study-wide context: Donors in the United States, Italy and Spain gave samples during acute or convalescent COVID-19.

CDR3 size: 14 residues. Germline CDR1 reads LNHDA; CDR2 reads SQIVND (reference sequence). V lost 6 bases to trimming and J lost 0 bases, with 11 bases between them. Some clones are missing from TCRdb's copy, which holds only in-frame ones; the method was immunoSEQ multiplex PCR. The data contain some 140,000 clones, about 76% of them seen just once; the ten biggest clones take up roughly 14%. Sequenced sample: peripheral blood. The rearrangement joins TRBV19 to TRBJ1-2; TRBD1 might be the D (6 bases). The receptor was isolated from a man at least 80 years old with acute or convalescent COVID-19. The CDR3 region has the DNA TGTGCCAGTAGCGCCCAGGGGTCTAACTATGGCTACACCTTC. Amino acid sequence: CASSAQGSNYGYTF.